These 22 T cell receptor beta chains were all obtained from the same sample, sequenced in a study of a mutant IDH1 vaccine in newly diagnosed glioma. Their cognate antigens are unknown. The time point: week 35, safety follow-up. Doses of 300 ug of mutant IDH1 20-mer peptide were given with topical imiquimod. The method was immunoSEQ multiplex PCR; TCRdb's version includes in-frame clones alone and lacks a portion of them. Of fewer than 35,000 clones in the sample, 81% were seen once. Here the sequenced sample was PBMCs, taken from a glioma patient whose treatment included an IDH1 peptide vaccine. These receptors were obtained from a man aged 25 to 45 with glioma.

This chain links TRBV18 with TRBJ2-3, with D possibly called TRBD1 or TRBD2 (5 bases each). The CDR3 loop spans 19 amino acids. Germline V gene lookup returns CDR1 KGHSH and CDR2 LQKENI. V was clipped by 6 bases and J by 6 bases, with 31 bases between them. CDR3 region: CASSTPGLFKNDEGDTQYF. DNA for the CDR3: TGTGCCAGCTCCACGCCGGGGCTCTTCAAAAACGACGAGGGGGATACGCAGTATTTT.

This clone came up a few times. The V call is TRBV5-6, the J call TRBJ2-2, with a weak D call TRBD1 (6 bases). In germline, CDR1 is SGHDT, CDR2 YYEEEE. V was cut by 0 bases and J by 4 bases, with 13 bases left in between. The CDR3 is made up of 16 amino acids. CDR3 region: CASSLGVQGRTGELFF. The CDR3 nucleotides read TGTGCCAGCAGCTTGGGGGTTCAGGGGCGCACCGGGGAGCTGTTTTTT.

The gene calls are TRBV29-1 and TRBJ2-5; D is possibly TRBD1 (5 bases). The CDR3 runs to 12 residues. Per the germline V gene, CDR1 is SQVTM and CDR2 is ANQGSEA. Trimming shortened V by 5 bases and J by 4 bases, and 11 bases separated the two germline ends. The CDR3 loop reads CSVWGPGETQYF. The CDR3 region has the DNA TGCAGCGTTTGGGGCCCGGGAGAGACCCAGTACTTC.

The rearrangement joins TRBV10-1 to TRBJ2-1; possibly TRBD2 for D (6 bases). V lost 2 bases and J lost 6, with 17 bases in between. Germline V gives CDR1 WNHNN, CDR2 SYGVQD (reference sequence). The CDR3 extends over 16 amino acids. Here the CDR3 reads CASSEEGRGWGNEQFF. The CDR3 DNA reads TGCGCCAGCAGTGAGGAGGGGCGGGGATGGGGCAATGAGCAGTTCTTC.

CDR3 region: CASSFEGNEQFF. CDR3 DNA: TGTGCCAGCAGCTTCGAGGGCAATGAGCAGTTCTTC. This chain uses TRBV5-8 with TRBJ2-1; D perhaps matches TRBD2 (5 bases). Germline-derived CDR1 and CDR2 are SGHTS and YDEGEE. V was clipped by 2 bases and J by 6 bases, with 6 bases between them. This CDR3 is built from 12 residues.

This chain uses TRBV5-1 with TRBJ2-5, with no clear D. Trimming stripped 5 bases from V and 4 bases from J, with 12 bases between. Per the germline V gene, CDR1 is SGHRS and CDR2 is YFSETQ. This CDR3 is built from 13 residues. CDR3 DNA: TGCGCCAGCAGGGCGGCCGACGGAGAGACCCAGTACTTC. Protein product: CASRAADGETQYF.

This chain uses TRBV6-1 with TRBJ2-7; 7 bases are a match to TRBD2. CDR1 is MNHNS and CDR2 is SASEGT in the germline V gene. After removal of 2 bases from V and 6 bases from J, the junction contained 16 bases not matched to a gene. The length of the CDR3 is 17 residues. CDR3 sequence (DNA): TGTGCCAGCAGTGAAAAGGTACTAGCGCTAACTCGGGGCGAGCAGTACTTC. Encoded protein: CASSEKVLALTRGEQYF.

The rearrangement links TRBV19 to TRBJ2-2; 7 bases line up with TRBD2. The CDR3 sequence is 15 residues long. CDR1 and CDR2 (germline): LNHDA, SQIVND (reference sequence). V dropped 3 bases and J dropped 4; count of bases not matched to a gene: 5. The CDR3 protein is CASSMRREITGELFF. In DNA form, the CDR3 reads TGTGCCAGTAGTATGAGGCGGGAGATCACCGGGGAGCTGTTTTTT.

The genes are TRBV18 and TRBJ2-5; 7 bases are shared with TRBD1. The CDR3 extends over 16 amino acids. The V segment lost 5 bases and the J segment 2 bases; nucleotides outside the gene matches: 11. CDR1 is KGHSH and CDR2 is LQKENI in the germline V gene. The CDR3 DNA reads as TGTGCCAGCTCAGCAATACCCGGGACAGCGCAAGAGACCCAGTACTTC. This encodes CASSAIPGTAQETQYF.

The chain combines TRBV6-4 with TRBJ1-1; tentative D call: TRBD1 (5 bases). This CDR3 is built from 14 residues. Germline lookup yields CDR1 MRHNA and CDR2 SNTAGT. Trimming removed 4 bases from V and 1 base from J, with 10 bases in between. CDR3 DNA: TGTGCCAGCAGTGTTCAGGGAGGGAACACTGAAGCTTTCTTT. As protein: CASSVQGGNTEAFF.

This chain joins TRBV30 and TRBJ2-2, with D possibly matching TRBD2 (5 bases). The CDR3 loop spans 13 amino acids. Between the trimmed V and J ends, which lost 1 base and 5 bases, there was a span of 8 bases. Germline values: CDR1 GTSNPN, CDR2 SVGIG (reference sequence). The CDR3 here is CAWSASGTGELFF. In DNA, the CDR3 is TGTGCCTGGAGTGCTTCGGGGACCGGGGAGCTGTTTTTT.

The V and J genes are TRBV27 and TRBJ2-7; TRBD2 matches at 8 bases. V shed 8 bases, J shed 3 bases, and the junction held 9 bases outside the gene matches. This CDR3 comprises 14 residues. Germline CDR1 reads MNHEY; CDR2 reads SMNVEV (reference sequence). The DNA for the CDR3 is TGTGCCAGCGCTTCACAGCGGGAGTACTACGAGCAGTACTTC. Translation: CASASQREYYEQYF.

This clone has only one observation. The rearrangement links TRBV7-9 to TRBJ1-3; D is undetermined. The CDR3 covers 13 residues. V shed 2 bases and J shed 7 bases, with 9 bases lying between them. Germline V gene sequence: CDR1 SEHNR, CDR2 FQNEAQ (reference sequence). Here the CDR3 DNA reads TGTGCCAGCAGCTTATGGGGAGGCAACACCATATATTTT. Its protein product is CASSLWGGNTIYF.

This chain links TRBV6-5 with TRBJ2-2; D tentatively fits TRBD1 or TRBD2 (5 bases each). V was shortened by 6 bases and J by 6 bases, with 14 bases between the two germline ends. Germline V gene sequence: CDR1 MNHEY, CDR2 SVGAGI. This CDR3 has 14 residues. CDR3 in amino acids: CASSPPRGAGELFF. In nucleotides, the CDR3 is TGTGCCAGCAGCCCGCCAAGGGGAGCCGGGGAGCTGTTTTTT.

The count of this clone is one. V usage is TRBV5-1 and J usage is TRBJ2-1, with 11 bases matching TRBD2. The CDR3 totals 16 residues. CDR1 SGHRS and CDR2 YFSETQ come from the germline V gene. V shed 1 base and J 1 base; nucleotides not matched to a gene: 1. The DNA of the CDR3 is TGCGCCAGCAGCTTGCGACTAGCGGGATCCTACAATGAGCAGTTCTTC. Translated, it gives CASSLRLAGSYNEQFF.

The rearrangement uses TRBV7-8 and TRBJ1-2, with a tentative D call TRBD1 (6 bases). The CDR3 covers 14 residues. From germline, CDR1 is SGHVS and CDR2 FQNEAQ. V lost 7 bases, J lost 7 bases, and 19 bases lay in between. Written as DNA, the CDR3 is TGTGCCAGCACCCCGGGGGCAGGCGGTCCTGGCTACACCTTC. As protein: CASTPGAGGPGYTF.

The rearrangement links TRBV29-1 to TRBJ2-1, with D unclear. The germline gives CDR1 SQVTM, CDR2 ANQGSEA. V lost 6 bases and J 7 bases, leaving 16 bases between the germline ends. This CDR3 has 13 residues. This chain's CDR3 is CSVYGRARNEQFF. In DNA, the CDR3 is TGCAGCGTCTACGGACGAGCTAGGAATGAGCAGTTCTTC.

V and J are TRBV6-4 and TRBJ2-5; 12 nucleotides line up with TRBD2. Germline CDR1 is MRHNA and CDR2 is SNTAGT. The V gene end was trimmed by 5 bases and the J gene end by 4 bases; junction bases not matched to a gene: 2. There are 14 residues in the CDR3. The CDR3 DNA reads as TGTGCCAGCAGTAAACTAGCGGGAGGAGAGACCCAGTACTTC. Translated, it gives CASSKLAGGETQYF.

This clone was seen a handful of times. This sequence joins TRBV2 and TRBJ1-1, with D possibly TRBD1 on 5 matching bases. The CDR3 is 13 amino acids. Germline values: CDR1 SNHLY, CDR2 FYNNEI. V lost 7 bases and J 5 bases, leaving 14 bases between the germline ends. The CDR3 nucleotides read TGTGCCAGCATTAAAGACAGCCTAACTGAAGCTTTCTTT. This encodes CASIKDSLTEAFF.

The CDR3 bases are TGTGCCAGCTCACCGGACAAACAAGAGACCCAGTACTTC. It is translated as CASSPDKQETQYF. The V and J genes are TRBV18 and TRBJ2-5; possible D gene TRBD1, 5 bases. Trimming took off 3 bases at V and 2 bases at J, with 7 bases between the two ends. CDR1 KGHSH and CDR2 LQKENI come from the germline V gene. The CDR3 is 13 amino acids.

V usage is TRBV11-3 and J usage is TRBJ2-1, with D perhaps being TRBD1 or TRBD2 (6 bases each). There are 16 residues in the CDR3. V lost 1 base and J 2 bases, leaving 12 bases between the germline ends. In germline, CDR1 is SGHNT, CDR2 YENEEA. The CDR3 reads CASSLGVGGPYNEQFF. The CDR3 DNA reads as TGTGCCAGCAGCTTAGGGGTCGGGGGCCCCTACAATGAGCAGTTCTTC.

The chain uses TRBV6-6 and TRBJ2-3, with D uncertain. This CDR3 contains 13 residues. Trimming took 5 bases from V and 4 from J, leaving 10 bases between them. Germline CDR1 MNHNY, CDR2 SVGAGI (reference sequence). Here the CDR3 DNA reads TGTGCCAGCAGTAACCCCCCAGCAGATACGCAGTATTTT. It specifies CASSNPPADTQYF.